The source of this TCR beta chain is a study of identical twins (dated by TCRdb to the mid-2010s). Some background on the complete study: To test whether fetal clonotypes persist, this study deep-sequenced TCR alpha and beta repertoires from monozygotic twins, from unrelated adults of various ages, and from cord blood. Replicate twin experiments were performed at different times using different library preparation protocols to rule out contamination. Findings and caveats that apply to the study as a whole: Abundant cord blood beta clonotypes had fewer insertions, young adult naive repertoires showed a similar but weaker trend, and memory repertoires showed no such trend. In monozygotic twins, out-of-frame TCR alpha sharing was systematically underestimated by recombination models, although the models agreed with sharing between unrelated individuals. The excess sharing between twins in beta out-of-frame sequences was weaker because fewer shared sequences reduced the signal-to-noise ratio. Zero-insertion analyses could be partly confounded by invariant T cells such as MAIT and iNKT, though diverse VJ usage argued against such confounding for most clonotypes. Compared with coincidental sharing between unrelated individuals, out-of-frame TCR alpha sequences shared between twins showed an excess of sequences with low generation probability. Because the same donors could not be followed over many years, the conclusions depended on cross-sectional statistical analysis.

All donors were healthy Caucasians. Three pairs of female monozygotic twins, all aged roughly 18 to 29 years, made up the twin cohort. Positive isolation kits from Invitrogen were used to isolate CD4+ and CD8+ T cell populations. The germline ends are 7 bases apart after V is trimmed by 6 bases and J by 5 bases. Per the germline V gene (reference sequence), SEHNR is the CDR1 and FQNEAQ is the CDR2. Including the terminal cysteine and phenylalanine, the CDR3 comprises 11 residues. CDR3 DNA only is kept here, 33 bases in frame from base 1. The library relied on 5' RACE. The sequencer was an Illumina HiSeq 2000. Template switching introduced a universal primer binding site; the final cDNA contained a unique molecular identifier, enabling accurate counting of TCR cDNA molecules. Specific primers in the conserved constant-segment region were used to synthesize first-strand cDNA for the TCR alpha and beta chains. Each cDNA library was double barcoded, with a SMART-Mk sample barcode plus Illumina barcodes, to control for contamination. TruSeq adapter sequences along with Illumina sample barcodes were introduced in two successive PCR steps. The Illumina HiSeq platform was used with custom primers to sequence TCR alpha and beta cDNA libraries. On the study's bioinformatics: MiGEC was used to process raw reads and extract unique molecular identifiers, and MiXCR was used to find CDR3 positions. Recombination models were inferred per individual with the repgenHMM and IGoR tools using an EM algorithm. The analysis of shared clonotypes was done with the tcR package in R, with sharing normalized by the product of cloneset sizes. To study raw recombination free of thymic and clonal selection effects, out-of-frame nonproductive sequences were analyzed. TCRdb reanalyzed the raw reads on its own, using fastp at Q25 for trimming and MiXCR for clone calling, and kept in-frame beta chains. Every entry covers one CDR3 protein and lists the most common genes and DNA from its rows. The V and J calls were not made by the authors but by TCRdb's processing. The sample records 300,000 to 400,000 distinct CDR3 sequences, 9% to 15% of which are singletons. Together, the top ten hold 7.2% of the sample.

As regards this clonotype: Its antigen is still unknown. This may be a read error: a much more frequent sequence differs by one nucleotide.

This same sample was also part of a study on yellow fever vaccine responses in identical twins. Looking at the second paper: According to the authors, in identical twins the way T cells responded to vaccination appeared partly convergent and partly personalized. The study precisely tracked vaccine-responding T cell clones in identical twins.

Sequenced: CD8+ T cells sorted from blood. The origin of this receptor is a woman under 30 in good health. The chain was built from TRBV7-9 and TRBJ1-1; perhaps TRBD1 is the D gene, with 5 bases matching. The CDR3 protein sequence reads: CASRGETEAFF. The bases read TGTGCCAGCAGGGGGGAGACTGAAGCTTTCTTT.